The source of this T cell receptor beta chain is a study of T cell responses to AZD1222 COVID-19 vaccine. Points on this clone: Antigen: not known.

Study-wide results and limits: Variant regions that are unmutated are reportedly the target of nearly half of spike-specific TCRs. Baseline seropositives among AZD1222 recipients totaled only five or six.

Using immunoSEQ multiplex PCR, the repertoire was profiled, and TCRdb retains in-frame clones only, with some absent. Seen here are 120,000 or so clones, roughly 90% observed once, and the top ten hold 6% to 8%. CDR1 is LNHNV, CDR2 YYDKDF, per germline (reference sequence). This CDR3 comprises 14 residues. The V gene end was trimmed by 5 bases and the J gene end by 4 bases; junction bases not matched to a gene: 2. The input for sequencing was peripheral blood, taken 28 days after the second AZD1222 dose. V gene TRBV15 combines with J gene TRBJ2-7, with 13 bases that match TRBD2. The source of this sequence is an adult who received the AZD1222 COVID-19 vaccine. In DNA, the CDR3 is TGTGCCACCAGCCCACTAGCGGGAGGGTACGAGCAGTACTTC. Translating gives CATSPLAGGYEQYF.